The 17 T cell receptor beta chains below come from one sample, sequenced in a study of T cells after yellow fever vaccination (dated by TCRdb to between 2017 and 2020). According to the study, the label for this sample's treatment or condition signals: live attenuated yellow fever vaccine strain. Library generation was performed with 5' RACE. The sequencer was an Illumina HiSeq 2500. TCRdb reworked the public reads: Q25 trimming with fastp, MiXCR clone assembly, productive beta chains retained. Each entry is one CDR3 protein sequence, shown with its most common DNA and genes. For this sample the table gives some 600,000 distinct CDR3 sequences, of which 17% were detected only once. Approximately 15% of the sample goes to the ten largest clones. The sequenced sample was PBMCs, obtained around 5 days after the first yellow fever vaccination. Receptors were obtained from a man aged 18 to 29 who received the YFV17D yellow fever vaccine.

This clonotype has a handful of counts. The genes are TRBV20-1 and TRBJ2-1; 8 positions agree with TRBD2. V lost 3 bases to trimming and J lost 4 bases; unmatched junction nucleotides: 11. The CDR3 runs 16 residues. CDR1 and CDR2 from the germline V gene are DFQATT and SNEGSKA (reference sequence). This chain's CDR3 is CSARVRGGNRYNEQFF. In DNA form, the CDR3 reads TGCAGTGCTAGGGTCCGGGGGGGCAATAGATACAATGAGCAGTTCTTC.

This clonotype was seen only a few times. The chain is built from TRBV7-6 and TRBJ2-1; 9 nucleotides align to TRBD2. V lost 3 bases, J lost 9 bases, and 3 bases stayed unmatched. CDR3 length equals 13 residues. CDR1 SGHVS and CDR2 FNYEAQ come from the germline V gene. CDR3 bases: TGTGCCAGCAGCTTCGGACTAGCGATTGAGCAGTTCTTC. Its translation is CASSFGLAIEQFF.

There are a few counts of this clonotype. This chain uses TRBV6-5 with TRBJ2-1; D gene unclear. The germline gives CDR1 MNHEY, CDR2 SVGAGI. Trimming pared 2 bases from V and 8 bases from J, leaving 10 bases between. The CDR3 sequence is 13 residues long. In DNA form, the CDR3 reads TGTGCCAGCAGTTACGCTTTGGGGTATGAGCAGTTCTTC. Amino acids: CASSYALGYEQFF.

This chain connects TRBV7-9 to TRBJ1-6; D perhaps matches TRBD1 (5 bases). V was pared by 2 bases and J by 10 bases, with 18 bases between. The CDR3 contains 16 residues. In germline, CDR1 is SEHNR, CDR2 FQNEAQ (reference sequence). The CDR3 region is CASSLPRGGATSPLHF. The CDR3 region has the DNA TGTGCCAGCAGCTTACCTAGAGGAGGGGCAACCTCACCCCTCCACTTT.

The gene calls are TRBV6-1 and TRBJ2-1; D gene uncertain. Germline CDR1 and CDR2: MNHNS and SASEGT. The V gene lost 6 bases and the J gene lost 9 bases, with 18 bases spanning the gap. This CDR3 is built from 14 residues. CDR3 DNA sequence: TGTGCCAGCAGAAAACTCCAGGAGTTGGGTGAGCAGTTCTTC. It yields the protein CASRKLQELGEQFF.

Many counts were recorded for this clonotype. This chain uses TRBV7-3 with TRBJ2-3; perhaps TRBD1 as D (5 bases). Per germline, CDR1 SGHTA and CDR2 FQGTGA. The CDR3 is 14 residues long. Trimming removed 5 bases from V and 0 bases from J, with 9 bases in between. CDR3 nucleotide sequence: TGTGCCAGCAGCCCCCGACAGAGCACAGATACGCAGTATTTT. As protein: CASSPRQSTDTQYF.

The DNA for the CDR3 is TGTGCCAGCAGCCAAGGAATGGGGGCAACTAACTATGGCTACACCTTC. Translating gives CASSQGMGATNYGYTF. The chain carries TRBV3-1 and TRBJ1-2; a weak D match, TRBD1 (6 bases). V lost 1 base and J 0 bases, leaving 12 bases between the germline ends. This CDR3 spans 16 amino acids. The germline V gene encodes CDR1 LGHDT and CDR2 YNNKEL (reference sequence).

The chain recombines TRBV24-1 with TRBJ2-1, with 10 bases identical to TRBD2. The CDR3 is 20 residues long. The V and J ends lost 1 base and 0 bases, in that order; junction bases with no gene match: 11. Germline lookup yields CDR1 KGHDR and CDR2 SFDVKD. The CDR3 loop reads CATSDFAASGGLSSYNEQFF. The CDR3 region has the DNA TGTGCCACCAGTGATTTTGCCGCTAGCGGGGGCCTAAGCTCCTACAATGAGCAGTTCTTC.

This clonotype was detected only a few times. The gene calls are TRBV20-1 and TRBJ1-5; 10 bases are a match to TRBD1. The V gene end was trimmed by 4 bases and the J gene end by 7 bases; junction bases not matched to a gene: 4. This CDR3 has 13 residues. Germline lookup yields CDR1 DFQATT and CDR2 SNEGSKA (reference sequence). This CDR3 reads CSATGQGTQPQHF. The CDR3 DNA follows: TGCAGTGCTACGGGACAGGGGACCCAGCCCCAGCATTTT.

V is TRBV5-1 and J is TRBJ2-5; D unresolved. Germline V lookup: CDR1 SGHRS, CDR2 YFSETQ. V was shortened by 0 bases and J by 4 bases, with 16 bases between the two germline ends. This CDR3 has 16 residues. The CDR3: CASSLGSITLGETQYF. Written as DNA, the CDR3 is TGCGCCAGCAGCTTGGGCAGCATAACCCTTGGAGAGACCCAGTACTTC.

Of note for this clonotype: One end of the junction fails to match germline, which may point to a read error. This chain connects TRBV4-1 to TRBJ1-2; no definite D call. Germline loops: CDR1 MGHRA, CDR2 YSYEKL. The CDR3 loop spans 13 amino acids. The DNA for the CDR3 is TGCGCCAGCAGCCAAGCACTTAACTATGGCTACATCTTC. Its protein product is CASSQALNYGYIF.

This clonotype came up a few times. The chain has TRBV5-1 and TRBJ1-1; possible D gene TRBD1, 5 bases. CDR1 is SGHRS and CDR2 is YFSETQ in the germline V gene. The ends were cut back, 1 base at V and 4 bases at J, with 11 bases in the middle. The CDR3 is made up of 14 amino acids. The CDR3 is CASSLSREGTEAFF. The CDR3 DNA is TGCGCCAGCAGCTTGAGCAGGGAGGGCACTGAAGCTTTCTTT.

This clonotype was seen only a few times. V and J are TRBV12-3 or TRBV12-4 and TRBJ2-3; 7 bases line up with TRBD2. Trimming took 5 bases from V and 5 from J; bases not matched to a gene: 4. There are 13 residues in the CDR3. DNA of the CDR3: TGTGCCAGCAGTAGCGGGGTCAAAGATACGCAGTATTTT. It is translated as CASSSGVKDTQYF.

Only a few counts were recorded for this clonotype. The chain carries TRBV4-1 and TRBJ1-5, with TRBD1 identical over 7 bases. V lost 3 bases and J lost 4; bases outside the gene matches: 6. There are 15 residues in the CDR3. From germline, CDR1 is MGHRA and CDR2 YSYEKL. The CDR3 sequence: CASSQRDSTNQPQHF. CDR3 bases: TGCGCCAGCAGCCAGAGGGACAGTACTAATCAGCCCCAGCATTTT.

This clonotype has a handful of counts. The rearrangement links TRBV24-1 to TRBJ2-1; 10 bases map to TRBD1. The CDR3 contains 15 residues. The V gene end was trimmed by 5 bases and the J gene end by 5 bases; junction bases not matched to a gene: 5. Germline values: CDR1 KGHDR, CDR2 SFDVKD. The chain's CDR3 is CATSVGTGDNNEQFF. The CDR3 nucleotides are TGTGCCACCAGTGTGGGGACAGGGGATAACAATGAGCAGTTCTTC.

This sequence joins TRBV12-3 or TRBV12-4 and TRBJ2-7; D may correspond to TRBD1 or TRBD2 (6 bases each). CDR3 length equals 14 residues. Trimming took off 6 bases at V and 2 bases at J, with 14 bases between the two ends. The CDR3 DNA sequence: TGTGCCAGCAGGTCGGGGGCCGCAACCTACGAGCAGTACTTC. As protein: CASRSGAATYEQYF.

This clonotype was found a few times. The V and J genes are TRBV4-3 and TRBJ2-7; 7 nucleotides align to TRBD2. The CDR3 totals 15 residues. Per germline, CDR1 LGHNA and CDR2 YSLEER. J was trimmed by 2 bases and V by 1 base; bases with no gene match: 5. CDR3 in amino acids: CASSQASAGTYEQYF. DNA of the CDR3: TGCGCCAGCAGCCAAGCATCAGCGGGGACCTACGAGCAGTACTTC.